Shown below are 15 T cell receptor beta chains from a single sample sequenced in a study of human T cells and chemical hapten exposure. Via MiXCR, TCRdb re-called the RACE reads, giving one row per CDR3 protein. The data hold tens of thousands of distinct CDR3 sequences, with approximately 5.5% observed a single time. Time point indicated: healthy volunteer bleed at 6 weeks. The total RNA was obtained from whole blood that was not fractionated. The source material was whole blood. The receptors were gathered from a human donor in good health. Some clones in this sample may be carry-over from other donors' samples.

The CDR3, as DNA: TGCGCCAGACCCGGGACAGGTATCCTCTTTAGCAATCAGCCCCAGCATTTT. Translating gives CARPGTGILFSNQPQHF. The chain employs TRBV5-1 and TRBJ1-5, with 8 nucleotides matching TRBD1. Trimming at V came to 8 bases and at J to 0 bases, leaving 13 bases not matched to a gene. The CDR3 covers 17 residues. The germline V gene has CDR1 SGHRS and CDR2 YFSETQ.

In its sample, this clonotype was seen a few times. The chain recombines TRBV20-1 with TRBJ2-3; D is possibly TRBD1 or TRBD2 (6 bases each). Trimming removed 6 bases at V and 6 bases at J, with 16 bases between. This CDR3 region has 13 residues. Germline CDR1 is DFQATT and CDR2 is SNEGSKA (reference sequence). The CDR3 loop is CSASGGEADTQYF. Here the CDR3 DNA reads TGCAGTGCCTCCGGGGGCGAGGCGGATACGCAGTATTTT.

This clonotype was picked up a small number of times. This rearrangement joins TRBV5-6 to TRBJ2-7; D possibly corresponds to TRBD2 (5 bases). V was shortened by 2 bases and J by 5 bases, with 11 bases between the two germline ends. The CDR3 covers 13 residues. Germline assignment: CDR1 SGHDT and CDR2 YYEEEE. The CDR3 DNA is TGTGCCAGCAGCTTAGGACTCTTTGACGAGCAGTACTTC. Protein sequence: CASSLGLFDEQYF.

There are many counts of this clonotype. The chain has TRBV2 and TRBJ1-4, with D maybe TRBD1 (5 bases). With 4 bases removed from V and 8 bases from J, the gap between germline ends came to 8 bases. The germline CDR1 and CDR2 sequences are SNHLY and FYNNEI. The CDR3 is 12 amino acids. This CDR3 is CASSVGDEKLFF. DNA for the CDR3: TGTGCCAGCAGTGTGGGGGACGAAAAACTGTTTTTT. Looking up the rest from reference TRBV2 and TRBJ1-4 gives the full variable domain: EPEVTQTPSHQVTQMGQEVILRCVPISNHLYFYWYRQILGQKVEFLVSFYNNEISEKSEIFDDQFSVERPDGSNFTLKIRSTKLEDSAMYFCASSVGDEKLFFGSGTQLSVL.

This clonotype was seen more than once but under ten times. The gene calls are TRBV30 and TRBJ1-3, with D possibly being TRBD1 (5 bases). The germline gives CDR1 GTSNPN, CDR2 SVGIG (reference sequence). V was clipped by 0 bases and J by 3 bases, with 6 bases between them. This CDR3 region has 13 residues. CDR3 amino acids: CAWSVRGGNTIYF. As DNA, the CDR3 is TGTGCCTGGAGTGTAAGGGGTGGAAACACCATATATTTT.

This clonotype was found a few times. The chain has TRBV6-5 and TRBJ2-7, with D possibly matching TRBD1 (5 bases). Trimming pared 3 bases from V and 3 bases from J, leaving 12 bases between. The CDR3 runs to 14 residues. Germline CDR1 MNHEY, CDR2 SVGAGI. CDR3: CASSYGVGVYEQYF. CDR3 DNA sequence: TGTGCCAGCAGTTATGGGGTAGGGGTCTACGAGCAGTACTTC.

This clonotype was counted a few times. V usage is TRBV18 and J usage is TRBJ2-1; D is ambiguous. V lost 3 bases to trimming and J lost 0 bases, with 12 bases between them. The CDR3 covers 16 residues. Germline V gene lookup returns CDR1 KGHSH and CDR2 LQKENI. The CDR3 region is CASSPPTRSSYNEQFF. For the CDR3, the DNA is TGTGCCAGCTCACCCCCCACACGTAGCTCCTACAATGAGCAGTTCTTC. Full variable domain (remainder filled in from reference TRBV18 and TRBJ2-1): NAGVMQNPRHLVRRRGQEARLRCSPMKGHSHVYWYRQLPEEGLKFMVYLQKENIIDESGMPKERFSAEFPKEGPSILRIQQVVRGDSAAYFCASSPPTRSSYNEQFFGPGTRLTVL.

The V gene is TRBV3-1, the J gene TRBJ1-6, with a possible D match to TRBD1 (5 bases). Deletions cut 2 bases from V and 4 bases from J, with 9 bases between. The V gene's germline CDR1 is LGHDT and CDR2 YNNKEL (reference sequence). The CDR3 consists of 15 residues. CDR3 sequence: CASSQSRAYNSPLHF. CDR3 nucleotide sequence: TGTGCCAGCAGCCAAAGCAGGGCGTATAATTCACCCCTCCACTTT.

This clonotype was counted ten times or more. This CDR3 reads CASTARGGDTGELFF. DNA of the CDR3: TGTGCCAGCACAGCTCGCGGGGGGGACACCGGGGAGCTGTTTTTT. The chain uses TRBV25-1 and TRBJ2-2, with 9 bases matching TRBD2. Germline V gives CDR1 MGHDK, CDR2 SYGVNS. The CDR3 has 15 amino acids. V gave up 7 bases and J gave up 3 bases; unmatched junction bases: 6.

This clonotype was seen ten or more times. In DNA form, the CDR3 reads TGTGCCAGCAGCTTAGCGGGGGGTTACAATGAGCAGTTCTTC. This gives the protein CASSLAGGYNEQFF. The chain is built from TRBV7-2 and TRBJ2-1; D may be TRBD2 (6 bases). This CDR3 spans 14 amino acids. The ends were cut back, 0 bases at V and 4 bases at J, with 7 bases in the middle. The germline gives CDR1 SGHTA, CDR2 FQGNSA.

This clonotype was counted a few times. The CDR3 sequence is CASSQVLAPTDTQYF. In nucleotides, the CDR3 is TGTGCCAGCAGCCAAGTACTAGCCCCCACAGATACGCAGTATTTT. V is TRBV14 and J is TRBJ2-3, with D possibly being TRBD2 (6 bases). Germline lookup yields CDR1 SGHDN and CDR2 FVKESK. There are 15 residues in the CDR3. Trimming took 1 base from V and 2 from J, leaving 10 bases between them.

In this sample, this clonotype is medium-sized (0.01 to 0.1%). The genes are TRBV6-6 and TRBJ2-2; 7 nucleotides match TRBD2. The CDR3 loop spans 13 amino acids. The germline V gene encodes CDR1 MNHNY and CDR2 SVGAGI (reference sequence). The ends lost 2 bases at V and 6 bases at J; junction bases unmatched: 0. CDR3 sequence: CASSYAGAGELFF. Written as DNA, the CDR3 is TGTGCCAGCAGTTACGCGGGGGCCGGGGAGCTGTTTTTT.

This clonotype was counted many times. The V gene is TRBV12-3 or TRBV12-4, the J gene TRBJ1-1; the D gene is possibly TRBD1 (5 bases). CDR3 size: 14 residues. V was pared by 1 base and J by 1 base, with 7 bases between. This CDR3 is CASSLVGQNTEAFF. The DNA for the CDR3 is TGTGCCAGCAGTTTAGTGGGGCAGAACACTGAAGCTTTCTTT.

This clonotype occurred a few times. This chain joins TRBV6-5 and TRBJ2-2, with D possibly being TRBD1 or TRBD2 (5 bases each). Germline V lookup: CDR1 MNHEY, CDR2 SVGAGI. The CDR3 contains 12 residues. V lost 6 bases, J lost 6 bases, and 8 bases lay in between. CDR3 DNA: TGTGCCAGCAGGAGGGGAGCCGGGGAGCTGTTTTTT. It is translated as CASRRGAGELFF.

This clonotype was observed at least ten times. The chain uses TRBV5-1 and TRBJ2-3; perhaps D is TRBD1 or TRBD2 (6 bases each). This CDR3 comprises 14 residues. Germline-derived CDR1 and CDR2 are SGHRS and YFSETQ. V was shortened by 3 bases and J by 4 bases, with 12 bases between the two germline ends. The CDR3 DNA sequence: TGCGCCAGCAGCTCGGGGGCCAGTTCAGATACGCAGTATTTT. Its protein product is CASSSGASSDTQYF.